This T cell receptor (beta chain) was observed in a study of blood T cell repertoires in COVID-19. Turning to the study itself: Specimens from acute and convalescent COVID-19 originated in the United States, Italy and Spain. PBMCs, B-cell-depleted T cells, or T cells were the source of the cDNA or gDNA that made up the material.

Assay used: immunoSEQ multiplex PCR; TCRdb lists only in-frame clones, some missing. Among 200,000 or so clones listed, roughly 85% were seen once. CDR1 is PRHDT, CDR2 FYEKMQ, per germline (reference sequence). V dropped 9 bases and J dropped 0 bases, with 9 bases sitting between them. The CDR3 has 12 amino acids. Sequences were obtained from peripheral blood. The TCR was taken from a human donor with active or convalescent COVID-19. The donor label of this sample is uncertain. The chain is built from TRBV13 and TRBJ2-7; D might be TRBD1 (6 bases). The CDR3 region has the DNA TGTGCCAGTAGGGGGAGCTCCTACGAGCAGTACTTC. It specifies CASRGSSYEQYF.